This is a list of T cell receptor beta chains from one sample in a study of T-cell memory formation after mild COVID-19. TCRdb reanalysed the 5' RACE reads using MiXCR and keeps one entry per CDR3 protein. The sample carries roughly 560,000 distinct CDR3 sequences, roughly 22% recorded once. Sequencing was done on a sample of PBMCs or a T cell subset sorted from them (not recorded which). These receptors came from an adult woman who had mild COVID-19 (a few samples of this study predate the infection). Cell type and time point are not known. The CDR3 runs from the conserved cysteine through the conserved F or W. The D gene is left open where the match is weak. Size is stated for part of the rows, as once, few or many counts, or as a class when the clone is expanded.

abundance	v_gene	j_gene	d_gene	CDR3aa	CDR3nt
.	TRBV24-1	TRBJ2-7	TRBD1	CATQGQLTYEQYF	TGTGCCACCCAGGGACAGTTAACCTACGAGCAGTACTTC
.	TRBV5-1	TRBJ2-7	.	CASSIPGPRAEQYF	TGCGCCAGCAGCATACCGGGCCCGAGGGCTGAGCAGTACTTC
many	TRBV29-1	TRBJ2-7	.	CSVGPPASIPYEQYF	TGCAGCGTTGGGCCCCCCGCTTCTATTCCCTACGAGCAGTACTTC
.	TRBV18	TRBJ2-7	.	CASSPLDSKIEQYF	TGTGCCAGCTCACCACTGGACAGCAAGATCGAGCAGTACTTC
few	TRBV6-5	TRBJ2-7	.	CASSSNDVGLEQYF	TGTGCCAGCAGTTCAAACGACGTGGGGCTCGAGCAGTACTTC
.	TRBV29-1	TRBJ2-6	.	CSVEDWVGGGVLRCSGANVLTF	TGCAGCGTTGAAGATTGGGTTGGAGGGGGCGTCTTAAGGTGCTCTGGGGCCAACGTCCTGACTTTC
.	TRBV7-8	TRBJ2-1	TRBD2	CATTIAGANNEQFF	TGTGCCACCACAATAGCGGGAGCCAACAATGAGCAGTTCTTC
.	TRBV20-1	TRBJ1-1	.	CSARREGGDTEAFF	TGCAGTGCTAGGAGGGAGGGGGGCGACACTGAAGCTTTCTTT
few	TRBV4-1	TRBJ2-7	.	CASSQDRDTLGTYEQYF	TGCGCCAGCAGCCAAGATCGGGACACCTTAGGAACCTACGAGCAGTACTTC
few	TRBV4-3	TRBJ2-3	.	CASSQDQAGWADTQYF	TGCGCCAGCAGCCAAGATCAGGCTGGTTGGGCAGATACGCAGTATTTT
few	TRBV15	TRBJ2-5	.	CATSRKGGGQETQYF	TGTGCCACCAGCAGAAAGGGGGGAGGGCAAGAGACCCAGTACTTC
.	TRBV7-9	TRBJ1-5	.	CASSLNLGDQPQHF	TGTGCCAGCAGCTTGAATTTGGGGGATCAGCCCCAGCATTTT
.	TRBV24-1	TRBJ2-4	.	CATSVPGANIQYF	TGTGCCACCAGTGTTCCAGGGGCTAACATTCAGTACTTC
few	TRBV27	TRBJ2-7	.	CASSWRGPTYEQYF	TGTGCCAGCAGTTGGAGGGGGCCGACCTACGAGCAGTACTTC
few	TRBV12-3/TRBV12-4	TRBJ2-7	.	CASNYSGGSYEQYF	TGTGCCAGCAACTATAGCGGAGGTTCCTACGAGCAGTACTTC
.	TRBV18	TRBJ2-3	TRBD2	CASSPLGLRGGEDTQYF	TGTGCCAGCTCACCCCTGGGTCTGCGGGGGGGCGAAGATACGCAGTATTTT
few	TRBV6-2/TRBV6-3	TRBJ1-4	.	CASSPRAGDEKLFF	TGTGCCAGCAGTCCCCGGGCCGGAGATGAAAAACTGTTTTTT
many	TRBV12-3/TRBV12-4	TRBJ2-1	TRBD2	CASSLVMASGGNNEQFF	TGTGCCAGCAGTTTAGTTATGGCTAGCGGGGGTAACAATGAGCAGTTCTTC
many	TRBV4-3	TRBJ2-1	TRBD2	CASSQDRLAGGGNEQFF	TGCGCCAGCAGCCAAGATCGATTAGCGGGAGGGGGCAATGAGCAGTTCTTC
few	TRBV7-6	TRBJ2-1	TRBD2	CASSLDPSGSYNEQFF	TGTGCCAGCAGCTTAGACCCTAGCGGCTCCTACAATGAGCAGTTCTTC
.	TRBV12-3/TRBV12-4	TRBJ2-1	.	CASSLVQYNEQFF	TGTGCCAGCAGTTTGGTTCAGTACAATGAGCAGTTCTTC
few	TRBV25-1	TRBJ1-6	.	CASSEWWDSPLHF	TGTGCCAGCAGTGAATGGTGGGATTCACCCCTCCACTTT
.	TRBV7-8	TRBJ2-5	.	CASSPDLLTEYF	TGTGCCAGCAGCCCAGACCTGCTTACCGAGTACTTC
few	TRBV25-1	TRBJ1-1	.	CASSEYNPGADTEAFF	TGTGCCAGCAGTGAATATAACCCGGGGGCGGACACTGAAGCTTTCTTT
.	TRBV5-5	TRBJ2-3	.	CASSPLRTSTDTQYF	TGTGCCAGCAGCCCCCTTCGGACCAGCACAGATACGCAGTATTTT
few	TRBV19	TRBJ2-5	.	CASSPQGQLYQETQYF	TGTGCCAGTAGTCCCCAGGGTCAACTGTACCAAGAGACCCAGTACTTC
few	TRBV5-1	TRBJ1-2	TRBD1	CASSPDGQGNYGYTF	TGCGCCAGCAGCCCGGATGGACAGGGGAACTATGGCTACACCTTC
few	TRBV14	TRBJ2-3	TRBD2	CASSQAPSGGASTDTQYF	TGTGCCAGCAGCCAAGCGCCTAGCGGGGGGGCCTCGACAGATACGCAGTATTTT
.	TRBV29-1	TRBJ2-3	TRBD1	CSVQNTGVGDTQYF	TGCAGCGTACAAAACACAGGGGTGGGGGATACGCAGTATTTT
few	TRBV7-9	TRBJ2-3	.	CASSFGTLTDTQYF	TGTGCCAGCAGCTTTGGGACCCTAACGGATACGCAGTATTTT
few	TRBV12-3/TRBV12-4	TRBJ2-3	.	CASSFRDSGDTQYF	TGTGCCAGCAGTTTCCGGGACTCGGGAGATACGCAGTATTTT
.	TRBV7-9	TRBJ1-1	TRBD1	CASSSRGPKGHEAFF	TGTGCCAGCAGCTCCAGGGGGCCCAAGGGGCATGAAGCTTTCTTT
few	TRBV7-3	TRBJ1-1	.	CASSLFPGGLTNTEAFF	TGTGCCAGCAGCTTATTTCCCGGGGGGCTGACGAACACTGAAGCTTTCTTT
.	TRBV11-2	TRBJ2-7	.	CASSSDSLYEQYF	TGTGCCAGCAGCTCCGACAGCCTCTACGAGCAGTACTTC
few	TRBV20-1	TRBJ1-1	.	CSGESGGGLITEAFF	TGCAGTGGCGAGAGTGGAGGGGGGCTGATCACTGAAGCTTTCTTT
.	TRBV6-2/TRBV6-3	TRBJ2-7	.	CASSYNRDSPPTQQYF	TGTGCCAGCAGTTACAACAGGGACTCGCCACCTACGCAGCAGTACTTC
few	TRBV9	TRBJ2-2	TRBD1	CASSVGWTGGTGELFF	TGTGCCAGCAGCGTAGGTTGGACAGGGGGTACCGGGGAGCTGTTTTTT
few	TRBV9	TRBJ2-3	.	CASSDPTTGITDTQYF	TGTGCCAGCAGCGACCCAACGACAGGTATCACAGATACGCAGTATTTT
.	TRBV27	TRBJ2-2	.	CASRGRGPGELFF	TGTGCCAGCAGGGGGAGAGGGCCCGGGGAGCTGTTTTTT
.	TRBV7-2	TRBJ2-3	TRBD2	CASSLGGGAPNTQYF	TGTGCCAGCAGCTTAGGCGGGGGGGCCCCGAATACGCAGTATTTT
.	TRBV19	TRBJ2-3	TRBD2	CASAGLAGVEDTQYF	TGTGCCAGCGCGGGACTAGCGGGGGTTGAAGATACGCAGTATTTT
.	TRBV20-1	TRBJ2-7	.	CSARQGAYEQYF	TGCAGTGCTAGACAGGGAGCCTACGAGCAGTACTTC
many	TRBV5-1	TRBJ2-7	.	CASSLGSWVKDSYEQYF	TGCGCCAGCAGCTTGGGCAGCTGGGTCAAGGATTCCTACGAGCAGTACTTC
.	TRBV12-2	TRBJ2-1	.	CASRFHSGSRSEQFF	TGTGCAAGTCGCTTTCATAGCGGGAGCAGGTCTGAGCAGTTCTTC
few	TRBV6-2/TRBV6-3	TRBJ1-2	TRBD1	CASTYPGQGNYGYTF	TGTGCCAGCACCTACCCCGGACAGGGTAACTATGGCTACACCTTC
many	TRBV12-3/TRBV12-4	TRBJ2-4	.	CASTRSGAVTKNIQYF	TGTGCCAGCACCCGGTCAGGGGCAGTTACCAAAAACATTCAGTACTTC
.	TRBV11-2	TRBJ2-4	TRBD2	CASSSFPNPSPETSGAKNIQYF	TGTGCCAGCAGCTCCTTCCCCAACCCTTCTCCTGAAACTAGCGGGGCCAAAAACATTCAGTACTTC
few	TRBV19	TRBJ1-5	.	CASSSPGGGAGLSNQPQHF	TGTGCCAGTAGCTCCCCCGGCGGGGGCGCGGGTTTAAGCAATCAGCCCCAGCATTTT
.	TRBV27	TRBJ2-7	TRBD2	CASSLSGRAPEQYF	TGTGCCAGCAGTTTATCCGGGAGGGCCCCCGAGCAGTACTTC
few	TRBV6-6	TRBJ1-1	.	CASSSLERAEAFF	TGTGCCAGCAGTTCCCTAGAGCGCGCTGAAGCTTTCTTT
few	TRBV12-3/TRBV12-4	TRBJ2-1	TRBD1	CASSFLRTGRNEQFF	TGTGCCAGCAGTTTTCTTAGGACAGGGCGAAATGAGCAGTTCTTC
few	TRBV12-3/TRBV12-4	TRBJ2-2	.	CASSYGSTGELFF	TGTGCCAGCAGCTATGGGTCCACCGGGGAGCTGTTTTTT
few	TRBV15	TRBJ1-6	.	CATSKGNRDGSPLHF	TGTGCCACCAGCAAGGGGAACAGGGATGGTTCACCCCTCCACTTT